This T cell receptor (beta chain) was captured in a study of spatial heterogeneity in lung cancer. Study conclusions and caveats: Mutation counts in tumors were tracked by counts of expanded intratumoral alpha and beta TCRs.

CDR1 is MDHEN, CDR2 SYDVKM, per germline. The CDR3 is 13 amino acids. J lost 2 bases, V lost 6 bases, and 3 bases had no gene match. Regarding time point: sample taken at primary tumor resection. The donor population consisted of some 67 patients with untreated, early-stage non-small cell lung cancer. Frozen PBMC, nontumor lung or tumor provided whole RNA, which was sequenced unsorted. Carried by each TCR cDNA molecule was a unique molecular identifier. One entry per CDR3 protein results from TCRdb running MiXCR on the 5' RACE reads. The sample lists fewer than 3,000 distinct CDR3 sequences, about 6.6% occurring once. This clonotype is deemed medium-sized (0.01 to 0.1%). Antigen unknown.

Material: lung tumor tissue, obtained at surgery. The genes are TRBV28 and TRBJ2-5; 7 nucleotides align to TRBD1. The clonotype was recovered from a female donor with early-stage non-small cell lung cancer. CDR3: CASSPGQQETQYF. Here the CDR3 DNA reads TGTGCCAGCAGCCCGGGACAGCAAGAGACCCAGTACTTC.